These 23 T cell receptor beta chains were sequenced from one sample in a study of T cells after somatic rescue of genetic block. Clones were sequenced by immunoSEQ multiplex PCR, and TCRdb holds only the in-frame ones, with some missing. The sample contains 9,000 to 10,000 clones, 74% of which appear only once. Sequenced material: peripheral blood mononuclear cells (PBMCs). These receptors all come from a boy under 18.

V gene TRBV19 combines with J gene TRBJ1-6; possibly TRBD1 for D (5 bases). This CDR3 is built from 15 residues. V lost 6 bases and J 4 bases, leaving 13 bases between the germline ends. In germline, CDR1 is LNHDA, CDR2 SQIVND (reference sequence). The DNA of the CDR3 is TGTGCCAGTAGCCGGAGGGGAGAATATAATTCACCCCTCCACTTT. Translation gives CASSRRGEYNSPLHF.

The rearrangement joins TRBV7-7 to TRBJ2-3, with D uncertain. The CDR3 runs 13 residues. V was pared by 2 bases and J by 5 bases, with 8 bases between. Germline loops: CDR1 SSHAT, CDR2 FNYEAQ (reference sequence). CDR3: CASSLYPKDTQYF. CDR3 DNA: TGTGCCAGCAGCTTATACCCTAAAGATACGCAGTATTTT.

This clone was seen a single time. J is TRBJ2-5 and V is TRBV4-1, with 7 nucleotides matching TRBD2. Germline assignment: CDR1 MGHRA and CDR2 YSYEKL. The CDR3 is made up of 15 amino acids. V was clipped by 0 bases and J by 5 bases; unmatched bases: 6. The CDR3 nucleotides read TGCGCCAGCAGCCAAGATTGGGGGGGTGGGGAGACCCAGTACTTC. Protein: CASSQDWGGGETQYF.

CDR3 sequence: CASSQDRETQYF. Written as DNA, the CDR3 is TGCGCCAGCAGCCAAGATAGGGAGACCCAGTACTTC. This rearrangement joins TRBV4-1 to TRBJ2-5; D gene unclear. Per germline, CDR1 MGHRA and CDR2 YSYEKL. With 0 bases removed from V and 5 bases from J, the gap between germline ends came to 4 bases. This CDR3 has 12 residues.

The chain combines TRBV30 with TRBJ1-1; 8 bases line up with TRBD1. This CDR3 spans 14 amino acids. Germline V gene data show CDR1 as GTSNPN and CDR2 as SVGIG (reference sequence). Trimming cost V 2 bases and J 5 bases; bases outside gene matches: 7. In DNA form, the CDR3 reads TGTGCCTGGAGTTCCGGGACAGGCCCAACTGAAGCTTTCTTT. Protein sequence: CAWSSGTGPTEAFF.

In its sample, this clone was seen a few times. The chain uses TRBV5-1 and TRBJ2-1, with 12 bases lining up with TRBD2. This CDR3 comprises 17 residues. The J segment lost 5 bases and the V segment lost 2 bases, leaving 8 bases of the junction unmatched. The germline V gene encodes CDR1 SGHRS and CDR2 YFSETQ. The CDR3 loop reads CASSFKRTSGIHNEQFF. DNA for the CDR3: TGCGCCAGCAGCTTTAAAAGGACTAGCGGGATCCACAATGAGCAGTTCTTC.

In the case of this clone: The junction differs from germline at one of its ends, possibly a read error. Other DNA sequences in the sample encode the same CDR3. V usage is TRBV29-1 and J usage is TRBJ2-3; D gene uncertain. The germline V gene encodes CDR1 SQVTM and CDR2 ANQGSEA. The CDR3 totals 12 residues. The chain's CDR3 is CSVEDPGDTQYF. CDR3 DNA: TGCAGCGTTGAAGATCCTGGGGATACGCAATATTTT.

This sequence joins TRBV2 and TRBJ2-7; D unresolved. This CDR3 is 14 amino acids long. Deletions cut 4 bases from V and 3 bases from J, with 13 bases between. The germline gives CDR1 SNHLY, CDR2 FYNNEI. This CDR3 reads CASSATDGFYEQYF. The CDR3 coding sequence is TGTGCCAGCAGTGCCACGGACGGATTCTACGAGCAGTACTTC.

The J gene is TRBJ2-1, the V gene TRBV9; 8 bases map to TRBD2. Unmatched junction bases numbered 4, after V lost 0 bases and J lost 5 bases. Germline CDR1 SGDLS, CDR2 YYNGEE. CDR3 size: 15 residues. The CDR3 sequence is CASSVVGGGHNEQFF. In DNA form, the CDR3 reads TGTGCCAGCAGCGTAGTTGGCGGGGGGCACAATGAGCAGTTCTTC.

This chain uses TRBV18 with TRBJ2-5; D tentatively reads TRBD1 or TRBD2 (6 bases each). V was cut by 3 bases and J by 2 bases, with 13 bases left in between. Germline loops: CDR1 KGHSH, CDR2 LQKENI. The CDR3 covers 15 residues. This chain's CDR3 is CASSPTRGVQETQYF. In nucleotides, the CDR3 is TGTGCCAGCTCACCGACAAGGGGGGTTCAAGAGACCCAGTACTTC. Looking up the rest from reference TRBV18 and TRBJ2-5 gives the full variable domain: NAGVMQNPRHLVRRRGQEARLRCSPMKGHSHVYWYRQLPEEGLKFMVYLQKENIIDESGMPKERFSAEFPKEGPSILRIQQVVRGDSAAYFCASSPTRGVQETQYFGPGTRLLVL.

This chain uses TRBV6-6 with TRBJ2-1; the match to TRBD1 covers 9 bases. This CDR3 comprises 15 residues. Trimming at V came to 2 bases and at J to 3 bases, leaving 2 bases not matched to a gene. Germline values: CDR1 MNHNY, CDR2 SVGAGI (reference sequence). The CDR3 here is CASSYRDRVYNEQFF. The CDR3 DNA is TGTGCCAGCAGTTACCGGGACAGGGTCTACAATGAGCAGTTCTTC.

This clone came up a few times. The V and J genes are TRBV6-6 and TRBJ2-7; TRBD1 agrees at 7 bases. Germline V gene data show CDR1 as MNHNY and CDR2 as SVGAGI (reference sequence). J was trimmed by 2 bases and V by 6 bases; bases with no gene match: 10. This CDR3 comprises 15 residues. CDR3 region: CASSSPGQHAYEQYF. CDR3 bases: TGTGCCAGCAGCTCCCCGGGACAGCACGCCTACGAGCAGTACTTC.

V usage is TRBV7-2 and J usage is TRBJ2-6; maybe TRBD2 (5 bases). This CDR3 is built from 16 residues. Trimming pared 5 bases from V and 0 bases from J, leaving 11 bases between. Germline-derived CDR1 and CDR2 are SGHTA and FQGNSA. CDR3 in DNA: TGTGCCAGCAGCCTCCTAGGGAGCTCTGGGGCCAACGTCCTGACTTTC. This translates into CASSLLGSSGANVLTF.

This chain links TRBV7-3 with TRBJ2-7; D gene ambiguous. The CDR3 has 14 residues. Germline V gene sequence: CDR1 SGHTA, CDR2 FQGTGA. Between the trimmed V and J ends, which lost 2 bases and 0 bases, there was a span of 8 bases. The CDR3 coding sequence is TGTGCCAGCAGCTTAGGACCTAGCTCCTACGAGCAGTACTTC. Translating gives CASSLGPSSYEQYF.

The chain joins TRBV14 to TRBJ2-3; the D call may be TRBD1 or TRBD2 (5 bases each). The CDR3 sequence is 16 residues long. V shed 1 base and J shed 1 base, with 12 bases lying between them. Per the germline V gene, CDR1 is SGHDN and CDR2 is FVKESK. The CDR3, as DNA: TGTGCCAGCAGCCAAGGGGGGTTAAGTGGCACAGATACGCAGTATTTT. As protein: CASSQGGLSGTDTQYF.

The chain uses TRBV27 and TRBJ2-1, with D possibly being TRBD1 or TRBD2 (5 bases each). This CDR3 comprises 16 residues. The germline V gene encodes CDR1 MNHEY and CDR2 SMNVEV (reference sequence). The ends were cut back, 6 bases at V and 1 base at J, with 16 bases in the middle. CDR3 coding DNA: TGTGCCAGCAGCTCCTTAGGGACGGATTCCTACAATGAGCAGTTCTTC. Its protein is CASSSLGTDSYNEQFF.

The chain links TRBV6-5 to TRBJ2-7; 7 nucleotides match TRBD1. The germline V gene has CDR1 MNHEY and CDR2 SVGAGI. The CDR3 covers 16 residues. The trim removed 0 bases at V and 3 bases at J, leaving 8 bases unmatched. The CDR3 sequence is CASSYSSTGVFYEQYF. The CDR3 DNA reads TGTGCCAGCAGTTACTCGAGCACAGGGGTTTTCTACGAGCAGTACTTC.

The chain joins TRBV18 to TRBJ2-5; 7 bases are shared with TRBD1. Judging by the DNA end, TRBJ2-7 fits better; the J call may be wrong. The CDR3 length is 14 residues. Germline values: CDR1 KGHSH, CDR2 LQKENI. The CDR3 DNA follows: TGTGCCAGCTCACCTCCGACAGGGCACTACGAGCAGTACTTC. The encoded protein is CASSPPTGHYEQYF.

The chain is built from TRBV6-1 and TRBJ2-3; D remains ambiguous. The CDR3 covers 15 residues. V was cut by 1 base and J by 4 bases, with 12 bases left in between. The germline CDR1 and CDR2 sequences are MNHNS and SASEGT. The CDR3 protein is CASSEEMRGADTQYF. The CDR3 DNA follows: TGTGCCAGCAGTGAAGAGATGCGAGGCGCAGATACGCAGTATTTT.

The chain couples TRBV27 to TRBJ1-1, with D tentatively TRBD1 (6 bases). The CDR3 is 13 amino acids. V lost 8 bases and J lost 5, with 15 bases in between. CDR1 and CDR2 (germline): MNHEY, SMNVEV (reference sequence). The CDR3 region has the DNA TGTGCCAGCGGTCTGGGGGGCGCGACTGAAGCTTTCTTT. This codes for CASGLGGATEAFF.

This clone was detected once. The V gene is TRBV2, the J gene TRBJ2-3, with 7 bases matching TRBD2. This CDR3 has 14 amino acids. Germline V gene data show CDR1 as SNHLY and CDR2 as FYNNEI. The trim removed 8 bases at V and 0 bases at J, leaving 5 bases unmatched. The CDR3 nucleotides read TGTGCCAGCTCTAAGCGGGACAGCACAGATACGCAGTATTTT. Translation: CASSKRDSTDTQYF. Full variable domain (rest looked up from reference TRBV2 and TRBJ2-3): EPEVTQTPSHQVTQMGQEVILRCVPISNHLYFYWYRQILGQKVEFLVSFYNNEISEKSEIFDDQFSVERPDGSNFTLKIRSTKLEDSAMYFCASSKRDSTDTQYFGPGTRLTVL.

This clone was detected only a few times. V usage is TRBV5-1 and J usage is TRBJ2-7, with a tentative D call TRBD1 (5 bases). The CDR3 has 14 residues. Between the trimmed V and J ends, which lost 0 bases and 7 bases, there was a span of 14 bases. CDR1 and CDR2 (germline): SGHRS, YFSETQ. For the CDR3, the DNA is TGCGCCAGCAGCTTGGGTGAGGCAGGGTATGAGCAGTACTTC. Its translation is CASSLGEAGYEQYF.

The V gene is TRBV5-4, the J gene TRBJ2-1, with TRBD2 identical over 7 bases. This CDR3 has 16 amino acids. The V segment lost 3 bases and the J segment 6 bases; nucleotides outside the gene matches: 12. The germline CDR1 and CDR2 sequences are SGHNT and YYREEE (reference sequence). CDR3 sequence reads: CASSSGLREWTNEQFF. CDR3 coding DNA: TGTGCCAGCAGCTCAGGGTTGCGGGAGTGGACCAATGAGCAGTTCTTC.